These T cell receptor beta chains were read from a single sample in a study of CD8 T cells in ankylosing spondylitis. MiXCR was run by TCRdb on the 5' RACE reads, yielding one entry per CDR3 protein. This table has 700,000 to 1,000,000 distinct CDR3 sequences, approximately 10% appearing once. The sample consisted of blood, either unsorted or a sorted T cell fraction (not recorded which). The receptors were sampled from a male donor with ankylosing spondylitis. CDR3s include the opening cysteine and the closing phenylalanine or tryptophan. D genes are given only for firm matches. Not every row has a clone size; where given, it reads once, few, many or a size class.

d_call,j_call,clone_size,v_call,cdr3_nt,cdr3_aa
.,TRBJ1-2,.,TRBV7-2,TGTGCCAGCAGTCGGACGGTCTTCTATGGCTACACCTTC,CASSRTVFYGYTF
TRBD1,TRBJ1-2,.,TRBV29-1,TGCAGCGTTGGGGACAGGGTTTTCGGTTTTGACACCTTC,CSVGDRVFGFDTF
TRBD2,TRBJ2-5,few,TRBV7-2,TGTGCCAGCAGCCCCACTAGCGTGCAAGAGACCCAGTACTTC,CASSPTSVQETQYF
TRBD1,TRBJ1-3,many,TRBV6-5,TGTGCCAGCAGTTTACAGGGGGCGCGAGGAAACACCATATATTTT,CASSLQGARGNTIYF
TRBD2,TRBJ2-1,once,TRBV20-1,TGCAGTGCTTCCGGGACTAGCGGGAGGTCGTGGCAGTTCTTC,CSASGTSGRSWQFF
TRBD1,TRBJ2-2,many,TRBV29-1,TGCAGCGTTGAGGTCAGGGGGAGCACCGGGGAGCTGTTTTTT,CSVEVRGSTGELFF
.,TRBJ1-6,few,TRBV11-2,TGTGCCAGCAGCTCAAGCTCCTATAATTCACCCCTCCACTTT,CASSSSSYNSPLHF
.,TRBJ2-7,few,TRBV5-1,TGCGCCAGCAGCTCTGGCGGCCTCACCGGCGACGAGCAGTACTTC,CASSSGGLTGDEQYF
TRBD2,TRBJ2-1,few,TRBV12-3/TRBV12-4,TGTGCCAGCAGCCGGACTAGCGGGAGGGATGAGCAGTTCTTC,CASSRTSGRDEQFF
TRBD2,TRBJ2-1,many,TRBV13,TGTGCCAGCAGCCACCTGGAGGGACTAGCGGGGTACAATGAGCAGTTCTTC,CASSHLEGLAGYNEQFF
.,TRBJ2-1,few,TRBV29-1,TGCAGCGCCACCGGAGGGTTCAATGAGCAGTTCTTC,CSATGGFNEQFF
.,TRBJ2-5,few,TRBV7-2,TGTGCCAGCAGCTTCCGATTAATACAAGAGACCCAGTACTTC,CASSFRLIQETQYF